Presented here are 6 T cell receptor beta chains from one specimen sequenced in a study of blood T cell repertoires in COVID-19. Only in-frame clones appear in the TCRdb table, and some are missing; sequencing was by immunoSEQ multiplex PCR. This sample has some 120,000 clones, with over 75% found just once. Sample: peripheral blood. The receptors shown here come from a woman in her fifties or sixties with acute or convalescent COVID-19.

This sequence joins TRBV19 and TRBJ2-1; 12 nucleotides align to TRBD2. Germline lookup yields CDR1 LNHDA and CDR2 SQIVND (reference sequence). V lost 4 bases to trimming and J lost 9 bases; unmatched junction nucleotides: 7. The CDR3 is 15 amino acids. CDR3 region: CASSSLAGGPGEQFF. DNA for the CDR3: TGTGCCAGTAGTAGTCTAGCGGGAGGGCCCGGTGAGCAGTTCTTC.

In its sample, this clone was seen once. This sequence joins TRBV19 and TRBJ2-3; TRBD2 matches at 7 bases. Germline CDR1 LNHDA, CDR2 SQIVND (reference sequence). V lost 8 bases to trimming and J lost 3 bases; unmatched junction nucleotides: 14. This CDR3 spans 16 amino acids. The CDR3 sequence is CASSDRLAFRTDTQYF. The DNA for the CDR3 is TGTGCCAGTTCTGACCGACTAGCTTTTAGGACAGATACGCAGTATTTT.

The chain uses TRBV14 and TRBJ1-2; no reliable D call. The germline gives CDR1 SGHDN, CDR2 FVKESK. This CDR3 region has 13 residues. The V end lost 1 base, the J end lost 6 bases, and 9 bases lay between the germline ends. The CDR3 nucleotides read TGTGCCAGCAGCCAAGCCCGGAGAAATGGCTACACCTTC. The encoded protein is CASSQARRNGYTF.

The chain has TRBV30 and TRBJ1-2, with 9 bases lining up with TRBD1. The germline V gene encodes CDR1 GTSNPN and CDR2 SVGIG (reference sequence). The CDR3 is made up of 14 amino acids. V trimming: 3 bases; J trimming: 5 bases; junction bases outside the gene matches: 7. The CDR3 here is CAWRLPGQGYGYTF. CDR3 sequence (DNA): TGTGCCTGGAGACTCCCGGGACAGGGTTATGGCTACACCTTC. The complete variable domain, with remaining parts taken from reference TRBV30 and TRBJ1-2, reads SQTIHQWPATLVQPVGSPLSLECTVEGTSNPNLYWYRQAAGRGLQLLFYSVGIGQISSEVPQNLSASRPQDRQFILSSKKLLLSDSGFYLCAWRLPGQGYGYTFGSGTRLTVV.

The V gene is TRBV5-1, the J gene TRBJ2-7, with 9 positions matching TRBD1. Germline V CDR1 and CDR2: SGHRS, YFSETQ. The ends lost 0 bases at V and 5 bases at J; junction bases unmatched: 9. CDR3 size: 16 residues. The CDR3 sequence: CASSLGGTGQGNEQYF. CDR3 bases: TGCGCCAGCAGCTTGGGAGGGACAGGGCAGGGAAACGAGCAGTACTTC.

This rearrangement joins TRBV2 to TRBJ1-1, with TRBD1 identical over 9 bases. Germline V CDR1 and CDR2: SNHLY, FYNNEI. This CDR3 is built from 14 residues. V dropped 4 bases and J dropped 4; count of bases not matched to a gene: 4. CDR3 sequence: CASSAQTGGTEAFF. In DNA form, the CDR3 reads TGTGCCAGCAGTGCACAGACAGGGGGCACTGAAGCTTTCTTT.